Below are 29 T cell receptor beta chains sequenced from a single sample in a study of T cell repertoires in cytomegalovirus infection. Each CDR3 protein is one row after TCRdb ran MiXCR on the reads. The table shows about 530,000 distinct CDR3 sequences, with about a quarter occurring only once. The sequenced material came from PBMCs. These receptor sequences come from a human donor in good health (CMV status not recorded). Some clones in this sample may be carry-over from other donors' samples.

Ten or more counts support this clonotype. The chain couples TRBV7-3 to TRBJ2-5; D is uncertain. Trimming pared 2 bases from V and 1 base from J, leaving 5 bases between. Germline V gives CDR1 SGHTA, CDR2 FQGTGA. CDR3 length: 13 residues. In DNA form, the CDR3 reads TGTGCCAGCAGCTTACGCCTCCAAGAGACCCAGTACTTC. Protein product: CASSLRLQETQYF.

V gene TRBV29-1 combines with J gene TRBJ2-1, with 11 bases aligning to TRBD2. V was pared by 6 bases and J by 4 bases, with 14 bases of the junction left unmatched. CDR3 length equals 17 residues. Germline V gene data show CDR1 as SQVTM and CDR2 as ANQGSEA. For the CDR3, the DNA is TGCAGCGTCGCCGGGACTAGCGGAGAGGGGCTATACAATGAGCAGTTCTTC. Protein: CSVAGTSGEGLYNEQFF.

This clonotype was observed a handful of times. For the CDR3, the DNA is TGCGCCAGCAGCCAAGATATGGGTGGACTGGGCACAGATACGCAGTATTTT. It is translated as CASSQDMGGLGTDTQYF. The chain has TRBV4-3 and TRBJ2-3; TRBD2 is a possible D gene (5 bases). Germline loops: CDR1 LGHNA, CDR2 YSLEER. This CDR3 has 17 amino acids. The ends were cut back, 0 bases at V and 1 base at J, with 14 bases in the middle.

This clonotype was counted ten times or more. This chain links TRBV7-2 with TRBJ1-5; 10 bases map to TRBD1. The CDR3 extends over 15 amino acids. After removal of 5 bases from V and 3 bases from J, the junction contained 4 bases not matched to a gene. The germline V gene has CDR1 SGHTA and CDR2 FQGNSA. The CDR3 is CASSLGQGHNQPQHF. CDR3 DNA sequence: TGTGCCAGCAGCCTGGGACAGGGGCACAATCAGCCCCAGCATTTT.

This chain connects TRBV29-1 to TRBJ1-2; TRBD1 agrees at 9 bases. The CDR3 extends over 13 amino acids. Germline V lookup: CDR1 SQVTM, CDR2 ANQGSEA. Losses at the gene ends were 3 bases for V and 7 bases for J; bases not matched to a gene: 6. CDR3 bases: TGCAGCGTTGATGGTACAGGGGGCCCTGGCTACACCTTC. This translates into CSVDGTGGPGYTF.

This rearrangement joins TRBV7-9 to TRBJ2-3; 16 nucleotides align to TRBD2. Germline CDR1 and CDR2: SEHNR and FQNEAQ (reference sequence). With 1 base clipped from V and 10 bases from J, the junction kept 14 bases outside the gene matches. CDR3 length: 19 amino acids. The CDR3 here is CASSLVPGTSGRATSPQYF. Here the CDR3 DNA reads TGTGCCAGCAGCTTAGTCCCCGGGACTAGCGGGAGGGCCACTTCCCCGCAGTATTTT.

Ten or more counts support this clonotype. The chain couples TRBV7-6 to TRBJ2-3; 11 positions agree with TRBD2. Germline V CDR1 and CDR2: SGHVS, FNYEAQ. Germline trimming cut 2 bases from V and 5 bases from J; bases unmatched to any gene: 0. This CDR3 comprises 14 residues. The DNA of the CDR3 is TGTGCCAGCAGCTTAACTAGCGGGAGAGATACGCAGTATTTT. It codes for CASSLTSGRDTQYF.

The chain has TRBV20-1 and TRBJ2-1; tentative D call: TRBD2 (5 bases). Germline assignment: CDR1 DFQATT and CDR2 SNEGSKA (reference sequence). Trimming shortened V by 6 bases and J by 3 bases, and 9 bases separated the two germline ends. CDR3 length: 12 amino acids. CDR3 in amino acids: CSASTNYNEQFF. As DNA, the CDR3 is TGCAGTGCATCGACTAACTACAATGAGCAGTTCTTC.

This clonotype showed up just a few times. The J gene is TRBJ1-1, the V gene TRBV6-5, with D maybe TRBD1 (5 bases). The germline V gene encodes CDR1 MNHEY and CDR2 SVGAGI. The CDR3 loop spans 12 amino acids. The V end was cut by 4 bases, the J end by 6 bases, with 9 bases between. The CDR3 is CASSSGRAEAFF. In DNA, the CDR3 is TGTGCCAGCAGTTCAGGGCGCGCTGAAGCTTTCTTT.

The J gene is TRBJ2-1, the V gene TRBV6-2 or TRBV6-3, with 9 bases matching TRBD2. Germline V CDR1 and CDR2: MNHEY, SVGEGT. The CDR3 consists of 14 residues. Losses at the gene ends were 8 bases for V and 0 bases for J; bases not matched to a gene: 2. CDR3 region: CASQAGGSYNEQFF. The CDR3 DNA sequence: TGTGCCAGCCAAGCGGGAGGCTCCTACAATGAGCAGTTCTTC.

In this sample, this clonotype turned up many times. The rearrangement joins TRBV20-1 to TRBJ2-5; maybe TRBD2 (6 bases). The V gene's germline CDR1 is DFQATT and CDR2 SNEGSKA (reference sequence). With 1 base removed from V and 5 bases from J, the gap between germline ends came to 8 bases. This CDR3 spans 12 amino acids. The CDR3 protein is CSARGGGETQYF. In DNA, the CDR3 is TGCAGTGCTAGAGGAGGAGGGGAGACCCAGTACTTC.

V and J are TRBV6-5 and TRBJ2-1; 9 nucleotides align to TRBD2. The length of the CDR3 is 16 residues. The V gene end was trimmed by 0 bases and the J gene end by 5 bases; junction bases not matched to a gene: 5. CDR1 is MNHEY, CDR2 SVGAGI, per germline. CDR3 sequence: CASSYSVAGADNEQFF. The CDR3, as DNA: TGTGCCAGCAGTTACTCTGTAGCGGGGGCCGACAATGAGCAGTTCTTC.

The chain combines TRBV27 with TRBJ1-5; D is unresolved. The CDR3 consists of 15 residues. V was trimmed by 0 bases and J by 5 bases, leaving 11 bases between them. Germline CDR1 is MNHEY and CDR2 is SMNVEV (reference sequence). The CDR3 DNA reads as TGTGCCAGCAGTTTATCCGCACAGCTCCATCAGCCCCAGCATTTT. This codes for CASSLSAQLHQPQHF.

This clonotype was detected ten times or more. This chain links TRBV12-3 or TRBV12-4 with TRBJ1-5; 7 nucleotides agree with TRBD1. The V segment lost 3 bases and the J segment 6 bases; nucleotides outside the gene matches: 5. The CDR3 totals 14 residues. CDR3 sequence reads: CASSLGQGVQPQHF. The CDR3 nucleotides read TGTGCCAGCAGTTTGGGGCAGGGGGTTCAGCCCCAGCATTTT.

The V gene is TRBV7-9, the J gene TRBJ2-1, with TRBD2 matching over 8 bases. This CDR3 spans 15 amino acids. With V trimmed by 4 bases and J by 9 bases, 11 bases remained unmatched. CDR1 is SEHNR, CDR2 FQNEAQ, per germline (reference sequence). For the CDR3, the DNA is TGTGCCAGCAGCTCTACCGGGACTAGTATGCTTGAGCAGTTCTTC. As protein: CASSSTGTSMLEQFF.

Many counts were recorded for this clonotype. The chain has TRBV7-8 and TRBJ2-1, with 12 positions matching TRBD2. CDR1 SGHVS and CDR2 FQNEAQ come from the germline V gene. Germline trimming cut 3 bases from V and 2 bases from J; bases unmatched to any gene: 5. CDR3 length equals 17 residues. CDR3 sequence (DNA): TGTGCCAGCAGCTTTCTAGCGGGAGGGTGGACCTACAATGAGCAGTTCTTC. It yields the protein CASSFLAGGWTYNEQFF.

This clonotype was found a few times. This chain joins TRBV7-2 and TRBJ2-3; D gene ambiguous. V was cut by 4 bases and J by 5 bases, with 10 bases left in between. The CDR3 runs 13 residues. The germline gives CDR1 SGHTA, CDR2 FQGNSA. CDR3 residues: CASSSVILDTQYF. The CDR3 bases are TGTGCCAGCAGCTCCGTTATTCTAGATACGCAGTATTTT.

The rearrangement links TRBV11-2 to TRBJ1-1, with unresolved D. V was clipped by 6 bases and J by 9 bases, with 11 bases between them. The CDR3 length is 11 residues. Germline CDR1 and CDR2: SGHAT and FQNNGV. The CDR3 loop is CASRAVGKAFF. CDR3 nucleotide sequence: TGTGCCAGCAGGGCGGTAGGCAAAGCTTTCTTT. The complete variable domain, with remaining parts taken from reference TRBV11-2 and TRBJ1-1, reads EAGVAQSPRYKIIEKRQSVAFWCNPISGHATLYWYQQILGQGPKLLIQFQNNGVVDDSQLPKDRFSAERLKGVDSTLKIQPAKLEDSAVYLCASRAVGKAFFGQGTRLTVV.

This clonotype has just a few counts. This chain links TRBV5-5 with TRBJ1-4; 8 bases are shared with TRBD1. The germline gives CDR1 SGHKS, CDR2 YYEKEE (reference sequence). Trimming took 6 bases from V and 7 from J; bases not matched to a gene: 8. The CDR3 contains 14 residues. The chain's CDR3 is CASNPGQDLEKLFF. The CDR3 DNA reads TGTGCCAGCAACCCGGGACAGGACCTTGAAAAACTGTTTTTT.

This clonotype occurred a few times. The chain combines TRBV6-2 or TRBV6-3 with TRBJ1-1; the match to TRBD1 covers 9 bases. With V trimmed by 5 bases and J by 4 bases, 8 bases remained unmatched. Germline V gene sequence: CDR1 MNHEY, CDR2 SVGEGT. There are 15 residues in the CDR3. The CDR3 coding sequence is TGTGCCAGCAGTGGGCCGGGACAGGGTACCACTGAAGCTTTCTTT. Amino acid sequence: CASSGPGQGTTEAFF.

The V gene is TRBV7-2, the J gene TRBJ1-4; 7 bases are a match to TRBD1. Germline CDR1 reads SGHTA; CDR2 reads FQGNSA. Trimming removed 1 base from V and 5 bases from J; junction bases left unmatched: 7. This CDR3 has 16 residues. Written as DNA, the CDR3 is TGTGCCAGCAGCTTAGGGGGGACAGATGGAAATGAAAAACTGTTTTTT. Its protein product is CASSLGGTDGNEKLFF.

The genes are TRBV6-2 or TRBV6-3 and TRBJ2-1; 10 nucleotides agree with TRBD2. The CDR3 covers 17 residues. V lost 6 bases and J lost 6; bases outside the gene matches: 14. CDR1 is MNHEY, CDR2 SVGEGT, per germline. The CDR3, as DNA: TGTGCCAGCAGATTCAGCCCCAGCGGGAGGGCCGGCAATGAGCAGTTCTTC. Translating gives CASRFSPSGRAGNEQFF.

V and J are TRBV6-1 and TRBJ2-1; D not certain. The CDR3 spans 14 residues. Trimming took 1 base from V and 7 from J, leaving 11 bases between them. The germline CDR1 and CDR2 sequences are MNHNS and SASEGT. The CDR3 loop is CASSEDNILNEQFF. The DNA for the CDR3 is TGTGCCAGCAGTGAAGACAACATTTTGAATGAGCAGTTCTTC.

This chain uses TRBV28 with TRBJ2-6, with TRBD1 matching 8 bases. Trimming at V came to 5 bases and at J to 4 bases, leaving 10 bases not matched to a gene. The CDR3 spans 17 residues. CDR1 and CDR2 (germline): MDHEN, SYDVKM. CDR3 in DNA: TGTGCCAGCAGTCCACGGACAGGGCTGACGGGGGCCAACGTCCTGACTTTC. Amino acid sequence: CASSPRTGLTGANVLTF.

The rearrangement uses TRBV2 and TRBJ2-5; 11 bases fit TRBD2. Germline loops: CDR1 SNHLY, CDR2 FYNNEI. Trimming removed 6 bases from V and 7 bases from J; junction bases left unmatched: 10. The CDR3 length is 15 residues. The CDR3 sequence: CASSLSGRASGTQYF. The CDR3 bases are TGTGCCAGCAGCCTTAGCGGGAGGGCCTCGGGGACCCAGTACTTC. Looking up the rest from reference TRBV2 and TRBJ2-5 gives the full variable domain: EPEVTQTPSHQVTQMGQEVILRCVPISNHLYFYWYRQILGQKVEFLVSFYNNEISEKSEIFDDQFSVERPDGSNFTLKIRSTKLEDSAMYFCASSLSGRASGTQYFGPGTRLLVL.

This clonotype was counted once. V usage is TRBV6-5 and J usage is TRBJ2-5; D is unclear. Trimming took off 1 base at V and 1 base at J, with 7 bases between the two ends. This CDR3 region has 14 residues. Germline V CDR1 and CDR2: MNHEY, SVGAGI. The CDR3 reads CASSYYSRQETQYF. The CDR3 DNA is TGTGCCAGCAGTTACTACAGCCGCCAAGAGACCCAGTACTTC.

The V call is TRBV6-2 or TRBV6-3, the J call TRBJ1-5; D gene unclear. Germline V gene data show CDR1 as MNHEY and CDR2 as SVGEGT. This CDR3 contains 13 residues. V dropped 7 bases and J dropped 2 bases, with 9 bases sitting between them. The CDR3 loop is CASNFLGNQPQHF. The CDR3 coding sequence is TGTGCCAGCAACTTCCTGGGCAATCAGCCCCAGCATTTT.

Ten or more counts support this clonotype. The J gene is TRBJ2-3, the V gene TRBV7-8; 15 nucleotides match TRBD2. V gave up 5 bases and J gave up 10 bases; unmatched junction bases: 13. The CDR3 totals 17 residues. Germline V gives CDR1 SGHVS, CDR2 FQNEAQ. The CDR3 sequence: CASSVWTSGRALDAQYF. As DNA, the CDR3 is TGTGCCAGCAGCGTCTGGACTAGCGGGAGGGCATTGGATGCGCAGTATTTT.

The rearrangement uses TRBV6-1 and TRBJ1-1; 11 nucleotides align to TRBD1. This CDR3 is built from 17 residues. The V segment lost 5 bases and the J segment 1 base; nucleotides outside the gene matches: 9. Germline assignment: CDR1 MNHNS and CDR2 SASEGT. For the CDR3, the DNA is TGTGCCAGCAGTTCGGACAGGGGGCGGATTCCGAACACTGAAGCTTTCTTT. Amino acids: CASSSDRGRIPNTEAFF.